This TCR beta chain comes out of a study of blood T cell repertoires in COVID-19. Only in-frame clones appear in the TCRdb table, and some are missing; sequencing was by immunoSEQ multiplex PCR. Altogether over 120,000 clones are present, over 75% being singletons, with the ten largest covering around 2.9%. The CDR3 consists of 13 residues. The germline V gene has CDR1 SGHNT and CDR2 YENEEA. V was cut by 5 bases and J by 5 bases, with 10 bases left in between. The chain combines TRBV11-3 with TRBJ2-1, with a tentative D call TRBD2 (5 bases). The receptor comes from a woman between 45 and 65 years old who had recovered from COVID-19. The source material was PBMCs or T cells enriched from blood (not recorded which). In nucleotides, the CDR3 is TGTGCCAGCAGCCGGACTGCGAACAATGAGCAGTTCTTC. Translating it yields CASSRTANNEQFF.